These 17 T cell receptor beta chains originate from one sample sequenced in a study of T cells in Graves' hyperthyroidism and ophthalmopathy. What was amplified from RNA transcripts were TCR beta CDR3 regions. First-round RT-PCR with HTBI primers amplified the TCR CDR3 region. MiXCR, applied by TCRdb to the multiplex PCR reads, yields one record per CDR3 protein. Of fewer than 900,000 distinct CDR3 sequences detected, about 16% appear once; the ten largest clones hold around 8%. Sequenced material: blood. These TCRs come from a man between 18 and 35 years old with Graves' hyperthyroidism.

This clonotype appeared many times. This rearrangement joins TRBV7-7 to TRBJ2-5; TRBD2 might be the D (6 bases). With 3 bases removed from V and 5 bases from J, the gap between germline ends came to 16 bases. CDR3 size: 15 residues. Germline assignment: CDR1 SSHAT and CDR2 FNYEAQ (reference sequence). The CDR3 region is CASSFGTATAETQYF. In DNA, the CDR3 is TGTGCCAGCAGCTTTGGGACTGCCACTGCGGAGACCCAGTACTTC. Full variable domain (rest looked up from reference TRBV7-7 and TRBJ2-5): GAGVSQSPRYKVTKRGQDVTLRCDPISSHATLYWYQQALGQGPEFLTYFNYEAQPDKSGLPSDRFSAERPEGSISTLTIQRTEQRDSAMYRCASSFGTATAETQYFGPGTRLLVL.

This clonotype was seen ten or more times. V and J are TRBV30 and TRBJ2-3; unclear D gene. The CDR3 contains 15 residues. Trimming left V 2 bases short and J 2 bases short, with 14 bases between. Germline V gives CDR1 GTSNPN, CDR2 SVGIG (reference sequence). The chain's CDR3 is CAWSIGSSYTDTQYF. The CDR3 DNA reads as TGTGCCTGGAGTATAGGCAGCAGTTACACAGATACGCAGTATTTT.

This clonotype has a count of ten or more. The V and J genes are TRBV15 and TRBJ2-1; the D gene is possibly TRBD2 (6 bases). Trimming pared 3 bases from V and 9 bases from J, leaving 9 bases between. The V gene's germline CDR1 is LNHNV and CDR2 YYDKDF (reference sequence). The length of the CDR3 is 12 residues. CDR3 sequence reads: CATSSRRGEQFF. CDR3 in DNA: TGTGCCACCAGCAGTCGGAGGGGTGAGCAGTTCTTC.

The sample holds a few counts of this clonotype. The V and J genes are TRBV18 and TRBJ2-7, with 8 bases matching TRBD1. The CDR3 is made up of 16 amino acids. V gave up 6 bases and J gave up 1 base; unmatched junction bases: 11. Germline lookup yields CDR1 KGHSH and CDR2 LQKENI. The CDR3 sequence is CASSQSQGARSYEQYF. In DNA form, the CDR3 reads TGTGCCAGCTCCCAATCCCAGGGGGCAAGGTCCTACGAGCAGTACTTC.

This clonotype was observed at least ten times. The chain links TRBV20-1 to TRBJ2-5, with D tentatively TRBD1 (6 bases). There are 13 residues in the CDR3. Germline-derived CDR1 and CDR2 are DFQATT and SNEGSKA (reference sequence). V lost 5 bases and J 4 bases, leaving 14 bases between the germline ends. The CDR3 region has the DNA TGCAGTGCTGGACAGTTATTCCGAGAGACCCAGTACTTC. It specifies CSAGQLFRETQYF.

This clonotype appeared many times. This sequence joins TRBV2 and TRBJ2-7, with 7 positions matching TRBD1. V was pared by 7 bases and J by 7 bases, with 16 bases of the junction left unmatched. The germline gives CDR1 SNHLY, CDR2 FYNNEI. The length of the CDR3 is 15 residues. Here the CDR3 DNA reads TGTGCCAGCAACGCAGGGGGTGAGGGAATGGGTGAGCAGTACTTC. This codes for CASNAGGEGMGEQYF.

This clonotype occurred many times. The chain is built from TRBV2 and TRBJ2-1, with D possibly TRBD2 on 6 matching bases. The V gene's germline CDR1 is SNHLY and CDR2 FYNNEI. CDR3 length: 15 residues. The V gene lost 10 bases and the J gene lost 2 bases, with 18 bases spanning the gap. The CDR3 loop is CATKLDTGAYNEQFF. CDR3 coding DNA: TGTGCCACCAAGCTGGACACGGGAGCCTACAATGAGCAGTTCTTC. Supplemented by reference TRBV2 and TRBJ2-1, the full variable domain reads EPEVTQTPSHQVTQMGQEVILRCVPISNHLYFYWYRQILGQKVEFLVSFYNNEISEKSEIFDDQFSVERPDGSNFTLKIRSTKLEDSAMYFCATKLDTGAYNEQFFGPGTRLTVL.

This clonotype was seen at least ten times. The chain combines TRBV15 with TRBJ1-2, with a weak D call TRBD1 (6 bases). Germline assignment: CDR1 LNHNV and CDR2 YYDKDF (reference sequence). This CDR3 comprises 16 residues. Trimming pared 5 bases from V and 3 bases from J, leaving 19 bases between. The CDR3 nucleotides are TGTGCCACCAGCCCCTACGGGGAGGGGGACGACTATGGCTACACCTTC. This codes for CATSPYGEGDDYGYTF.

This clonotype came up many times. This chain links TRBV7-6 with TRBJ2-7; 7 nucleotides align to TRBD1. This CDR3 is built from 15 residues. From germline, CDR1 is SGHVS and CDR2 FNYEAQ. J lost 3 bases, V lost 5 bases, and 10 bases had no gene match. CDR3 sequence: CASSLDRAGFYEQYF. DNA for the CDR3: TGTGCCAGCAGCCTTGACAGGGCAGGATTCTACGAGCAGTACTTC. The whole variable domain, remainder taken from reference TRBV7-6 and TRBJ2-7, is GAGVSQSPRYKVTKRGQDVALRCDPISGHVSLYWYRQALGQGPEFLTYFNYEAQQDKSGLPNDRFSAERPEGSISTLTIQRTEQRDSAMYRCASSLDRAGFYEQYFGPGTRLTVT.

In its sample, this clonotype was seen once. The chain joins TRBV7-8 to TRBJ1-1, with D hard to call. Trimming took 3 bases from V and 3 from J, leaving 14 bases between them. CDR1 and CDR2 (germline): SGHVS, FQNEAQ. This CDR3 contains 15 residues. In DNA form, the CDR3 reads TGTGCCAGCAGCTTTAGGGAAGGTTTCGACACTGAAGCTTTCTTT. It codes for CASSFREGFDTEAFF.

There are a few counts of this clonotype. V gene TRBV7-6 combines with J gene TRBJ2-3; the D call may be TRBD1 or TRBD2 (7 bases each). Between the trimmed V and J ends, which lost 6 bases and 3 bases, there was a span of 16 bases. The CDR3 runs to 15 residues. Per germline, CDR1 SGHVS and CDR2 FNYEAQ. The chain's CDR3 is CASREDREGTDTQYF. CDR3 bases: TGTGCCAGCAGGGAAGACAGGGAGGGGACAGATACGCAGTATTTT.

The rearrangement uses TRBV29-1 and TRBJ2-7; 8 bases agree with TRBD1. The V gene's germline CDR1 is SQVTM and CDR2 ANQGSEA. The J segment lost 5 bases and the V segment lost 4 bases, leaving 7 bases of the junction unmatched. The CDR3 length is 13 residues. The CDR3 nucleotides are TGCAGCGTTGGACAGGGGCAAGGAAACGAGCAGTACTTC. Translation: CSVGQGQGNEQYF.

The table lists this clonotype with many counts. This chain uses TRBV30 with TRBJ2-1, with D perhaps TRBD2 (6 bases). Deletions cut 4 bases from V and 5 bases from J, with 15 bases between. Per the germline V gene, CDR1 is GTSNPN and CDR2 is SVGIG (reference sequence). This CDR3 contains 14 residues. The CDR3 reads CAWKGWTIDNEQFF. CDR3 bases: TGTGCCTGGAAAGGCTGGACTATCGACAATGAGCAGTTCTTC.

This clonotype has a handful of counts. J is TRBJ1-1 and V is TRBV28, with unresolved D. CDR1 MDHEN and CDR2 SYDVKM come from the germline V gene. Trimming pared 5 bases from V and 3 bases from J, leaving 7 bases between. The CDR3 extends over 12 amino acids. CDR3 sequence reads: CASSAPYTEAFF. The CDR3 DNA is TGTGCCAGCAGTGCCCCCTACACTGAAGCTTTCTTT.

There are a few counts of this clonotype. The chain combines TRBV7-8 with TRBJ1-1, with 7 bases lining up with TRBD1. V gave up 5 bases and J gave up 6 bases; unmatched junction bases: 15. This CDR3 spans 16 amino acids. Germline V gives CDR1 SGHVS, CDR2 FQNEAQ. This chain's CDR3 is CASSPRGRGTAAEAFF. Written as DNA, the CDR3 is TGTGCCAGCAGCCCCAGGGGGAGAGGGACGGCAGCTGAAGCTTTCTTT.

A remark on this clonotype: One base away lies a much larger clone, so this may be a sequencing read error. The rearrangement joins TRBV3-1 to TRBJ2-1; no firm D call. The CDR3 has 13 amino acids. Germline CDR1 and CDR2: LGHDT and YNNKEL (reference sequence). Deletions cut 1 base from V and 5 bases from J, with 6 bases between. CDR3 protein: CASSQGGNNEQFF. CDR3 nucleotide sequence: TGTGCCAGCAGCCAAGGTGGGAACAATGAGCAGTTCTTC.

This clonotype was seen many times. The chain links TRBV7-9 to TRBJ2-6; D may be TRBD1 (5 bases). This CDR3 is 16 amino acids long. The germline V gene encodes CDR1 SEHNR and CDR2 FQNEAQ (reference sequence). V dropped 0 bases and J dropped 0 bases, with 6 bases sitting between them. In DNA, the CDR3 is TGTGCCAGCAGCTTAGCAAGGGGCTCTGGGGCCAACGTCCTGACTTTC. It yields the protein CASSLARGSGANVLTF.